These 23 T cell receptor beta chains originate from one sample sequenced in a study of radiation and T cells in renal cell carcinoma. The table came from immunoSEQ multiplex PCR; TCRdb's copy has only in-frame clones and leaves some out. The sample lists approximately 94,000 clones; 82% were seen once. Time point reported: baseline pretreatment blood. Treatment in this sample: 15 Gy SBRT to primary tumor, nephrectomy 4 weeks later. The sample here was blood, taken from a patient whose treatment included radiotherapy and nephrectomy. These receptors were collected from a man aged 55 to 70 with renal cell carcinoma.

The rearrangement uses TRBV27 and TRBJ2-7; the D is unclear. Germline-derived CDR1 and CDR2 are MNHEY and SMNVEV (reference sequence). V was cut by 4 bases and J by 2 bases, with 9 bases left in between. The CDR3 has 13 amino acids. The CDR3 coding sequence is TGTGCCAGCAGTTGGCGGAGAGCCTACGAGCAGTACTTC. Its translation is CASSWRRAYEQYF.

The V gene is TRBV7-9, the J gene TRBJ2-3; the D is unclear. The CDR3 sequence is 15 residues long. Trimming shortened V by 5 bases and J by 0 bases, and 12 bases separated the two germline ends. In germline, CDR1 is SEHNR, CDR2 FQNEAQ (reference sequence). CDR3 sequence reads: CASSPGEISTDTQYF. Here the CDR3 DNA reads TGTGCCAGCAGCCCTGGGGAAATTAGCACAGATACGCAGTATTTT. The full variable domain, with the rest looked up from reference TRBV7-9 and TRBJ2-3, is DTGVSQNPRHKITKRGQNVTFRCDPISEHNRLYWYRQTLGQGPEFLTYFQNEAQLEKSRLLSDRFSAERPKGSFSTLEIQRTEQGDSAMYLCASSPGEISTDTQYFGPGTRLTVL.

The V call is TRBV7-2, the J call TRBJ2-3, with D uncertain. The length of the CDR3 is 14 residues. V dropped 1 base and J dropped 8 bases, with 13 bases sitting between them. Germline CDR1 reads SGHTA; CDR2 reads FQGNSA. CDR3 coding DNA: TGTGCCAGCAGCTTAGGCCCACAGTATGGTACGCAGTATTTT. This translates into CASSLGPQYGTQYF.

The chain couples TRBV19 to TRBJ2-7; the match to TRBD1 covers 8 bases. V lost 5 bases to trimming and J lost 3 bases; unmatched junction nucleotides: 9. CDR3 length: 15 residues. CDR1 LNHDA and CDR2 SQIVND come from the germline V gene (reference sequence). CDR3 bases: TGTGCCAGTAGTGAAACCGGGACAGGAAACTACGAGCAGTACTTC. Translating it yields CASSETGTGNYEQYF.

The chain combines TRBV27 with TRBJ2-7; 8 positions agree with TRBD2. V lost 2 bases and J lost 0; bases outside the gene matches: 0. This CDR3 spans 14 amino acids. Germline loops: CDR1 MNHEY, CDR2 SMNVEV (reference sequence). The CDR3 region is CASSLTSGSYEQYF. CDR3 DNA: TGTGCCAGCAGTTTAACTAGCGGCTCCTACGAGCAGTACTTC.

The chain recombines TRBV18 with TRBJ2-5, with unresolved D. There are 14 residues in the CDR3. V was pared by 1 base and J by 4 bases, with 10 bases between. Germline loops: CDR1 KGHSH, CDR2 LQKENI. DNA of the CDR3: TGTGCCAGCTCACCACAGGTCAACCGAGAGACCCAGTACTTC. Protein product: CASSPQVNRETQYF. Complete variable domain (other parts from reference TRBV18 and TRBJ2-5): NAGVMQNPRHLVRRRGQEARLRCSPMKGHSHVYWYRQLPEEGLKFMVYLQKENIIDESGMPKERFSAEFPKEGPSILRIQQVVRGDSAAYFCASSPQVNRETQYFGPGTRLLVL.

The chain uses TRBV6-1 and TRBJ2-7; TRBD2 agrees at 12 bases. This CDR3 is built from 16 residues. Germline lookup yields CDR1 MNHNS and CDR2 SASEGT. Trimming took 4 bases from V and 4 from J; bases not matched to a gene: 8. CDR3 region: CASSALAGGPVYEQYF. CDR3 coding DNA: TGTGCCAGCAGTGCCCTAGCGGGAGGGCCGGTATACGAGCAGTACTTC.

The V and J genes are TRBV7-3 and TRBJ2-3; 7 bases agree with TRBD1. V gave up 5 bases and J gave up 1 base; unmatched junction bases: 3. The CDR3 runs 14 residues. In germline, CDR1 is SGHTA, CDR2 FQGTGA. This chain's CDR3 is CASSTGQGTDTQYF. The CDR3 bases are TGTGCCAGCAGCACCGGACAGGGCACAGATACGCAGTATTTT.

This chain connects TRBV7-6 to TRBJ2-1, with D unclear. CDR1 and CDR2 (germline): SGHVS, FNYEAQ. V was cut by 1 base and J by 4 bases, with 5 bases left in between. This CDR3 spans 13 amino acids. CDR3 loop: CASSLDSYNEQFF. In DNA form, the CDR3 reads TGTGCCAGCAGCTTAGACAGTTACAATGAGCAGTTCTTC.

The chain links TRBV5-4 to TRBJ1-1; D remains ambiguous. The CDR3 consists of 13 residues. V shed 0 bases and J shed 7 bases, with 10 bases lying between them. Germline V CDR1 and CDR2: SGHNT, YYREEE (reference sequence). The CDR3 loop reads CASSLAAGLEAFF. CDR3 nucleotide sequence: TGTGCCAGCAGCTTGGCCGCGGGCCTTGAAGCTTTCTTT.

This rearrangement joins TRBV7-8 to TRBJ2-3, with 9 positions matching TRBD2. V dropped 5 bases and J dropped 4; count of bases not matched to a gene: 7. The germline gives CDR1 SGHVS, CDR2 FQNEAQ. The CDR3 covers 15 residues. In DNA, the CDR3 is TGTGCCAGCAGCCGGCGGACTAGCGTAGCAGATACGCAGTATTTT. It specifies CASSRRTSVADTQYF.

Here the CDR3 DNA reads TGTGCCAGCAGTGGCGGGACTAGCGGGAGCTACGAGCAGTACTTC. This codes for CASSGGTSGSYEQYF. The chain links TRBV6-5 to TRBJ2-7, with 14 bases fitting TRBD2. The CDR3 runs 15 residues. The V and J ends lost 5 bases and 3 bases, in that order; junction bases with no gene match: 3. CDR1 is MNHEY, CDR2 SVGAGI, per germline.

The chain couples TRBV10-1 to TRBJ2-1; 8 nucleotides match TRBD2. This CDR3 is 15 amino acids long. Germline loops: CDR1 WNHNN, CDR2 SYGVQD (reference sequence). Trimming took 4 bases from V and 10 from J; bases not matched to a gene: 12. The CDR3 region has the DNA TGCGCCAGCAGTGCGAGCCAAAGAGCGGGAGCGGAGCAGTTCTTC. Its protein is CASSASQRAGAEQFF.

CDR3 region: CASSEAQASGNTIYF. The CDR3 DNA is TGTGCCAGCAGTGAAGCCCAGGCATCTGGAAACACCATATATTTT. The rearrangement joins TRBV2 to TRBJ1-3; D gene ambiguous. V lost 0 bases to trimming and J lost 1 base, with 7 bases between them. The length of the CDR3 is 15 residues. Germline-derived CDR1 and CDR2 are SNHLY and FYNNEI.

This chain links TRBV7-9 with TRBJ1-2; 7 nucleotides line up with TRBD1. Germline V CDR1 and CDR2: SEHNR, FQNEAQ (reference sequence). The CDR3 totals 15 residues. V lost 4 bases to trimming and J lost 4 bases; unmatched junction nucleotides: 9. CDR3 sequence: CASSSPGQLFYGYTF. The CDR3 nucleotides are TGTGCCAGCAGCTCCCCGGGACAGCTTTTCTATGGCTACACCTTC.

The chain recombines TRBV27 with TRBJ2-7; TRBD1 matches 9 bases. The CDR3 has 14 amino acids. Trimming took 3 bases from V and 3 from J; bases not matched to a gene: 3. Germline lookup yields CDR1 MNHEY and CDR2 SMNVEV (reference sequence). The DNA of the CDR3 is TGTGCCAGCAGTTTTAGGGACAGGGTCTACGAGCAGTACTTC. Amino acids: CASSFRDRVYEQYF.

The chain joins TRBV28 to TRBJ2-7, with 7 positions matching TRBD1. This CDR3 region has 15 residues. Trimming took 6 bases from V and 0 from J; bases not matched to a gene: 8. From germline, CDR1 is MDHEN and CDR2 SYDVKM. The CDR3 protein is CASSRVTGSSYEQYF. The CDR3 bases are TGTGCCAGCAGCCGGGTGACAGGGAGCTCCTACGAGCAGTACTTC.

This rearrangement joins TRBV4-1 to TRBJ2-3; D is unresolved. The CDR3 is 16 amino acids. Looked up from germline, CDR1 is MGHRA and CDR2 is YSYEKL. Trimming removed 3 bases at V and 3 bases at J, with 16 bases between. CDR3 amino acids: CASSHPIYETTDTQYF. In DNA, the CDR3 is TGCGCCAGCAGCCACCCAATTTACGAGACTACAGATACGCAGTATTTT.

CDR3 residues: CASSRQGVLDEQFF. In DNA form, the CDR3 reads TGTGCCAGCAGTCGGCAGGGAGTTCTAGATGAGCAGTTCTTC. The chain has TRBV6-4 and TRBJ2-1; D possibly uses TRBD1 or TRBD2 (5 bases each). V dropped 5 bases and J dropped 8 bases, with 16 bases sitting between them. From germline, CDR1 is MRHNA and CDR2 SNTAGT. The CDR3 runs to 14 residues.

The chain combines TRBV19 with TRBJ1-2, with D uncertain. Germline CDR1 is LNHDA and CDR2 is SQIVND (reference sequence). CDR3 length: 12 residues. Trimming pared 4 bases from V and 9 bases from J, leaving 12 bases between. The CDR3 nucleotides read TGTGCCAGTAGTACCGGGTTAAGAAGCTACACCTTC. Protein: CASSTGLRSYTF.

The sample holds one count of this clone. The chain carries TRBV20-1 and TRBJ2-3; possibly TRBD2 for D (5 bases). The CDR3 extends over 11 amino acids. The germline CDR1 and CDR2 sequences are DFQATT and SNEGSKA (reference sequence). V was trimmed by 5 bases and J by 6 bases, leaving 9 bases between them. The CDR3 loop reads CSAGLTDTQYF. The CDR3 DNA follows: TGCAGTGCTGGACTTACGGATACGCAGTATTTT.

The chain has TRBV9 and TRBJ2-7, with 7 positions matching TRBD1. The CDR3 is made up of 15 amino acids. The V gene end was trimmed by 3 bases and the J gene end by 4 bases; junction bases not matched to a gene: 10. Per germline, CDR1 SGDLS and CDR2 YYNGEE. In DNA form, the CDR3 reads TGTGCCAGCAGCGCCTGGCCGACAGGGCCGTACGAGCAGTACTTC. Its protein is CASSAWPTGPYEQYF. The complete variable domain, with remaining parts taken from reference TRBV9 and TRBJ2-7, reads DSGVTQTPKHLITATGQRVTLRCSPRSGDLSVYWYQQSLDQGLQFLIQYYNGEERAKGNILERFSAQQFPDLHSELNLSSLELGDSALYFCASSAWPTGPYEQYFGPGTRLTVT.

The chain couples TRBV5-1 to TRBJ2-1, with 9 bases identical to TRBD2. V was pared by 3 bases and J by 4 bases, with 14 bases of the junction left unmatched. The CDR3 sequence is 18 residues long. CDR1 SGHRS and CDR2 YFSETQ come from the germline V gene. This CDR3 reads CASSSGLAPLLLYNEQFF. For the CDR3, the DNA is TGCGCCAGCAGCTCGGGACTAGCCCCCTTACTTTTATACAATGAGCAGTTCTTC.